Reported below is one T cell receptor (beta chain). As yet, its antigen is unknown. These data come from a study of Tregs in tolerant kidney transplant recipients. Study-wide findings and caveats: Validation in larger populations is needed because few patients were studied. Expanding Tregs on activated donor B cells appeared to best identify donor-specific TCRbeta clones.

Germline CDR1 reads WSHSY; CDR2 reads SAAADI. The V end lost 6 bases, the J end lost 5 bases, and 14 bases lay between the germline ends. The CDR3 is 13 amino acids. Profiling relied on immunoSEQ multiplex PCR, and the TCRdb table lists in-frame clones only, not all of them. The table lists 55,000 to 70,000 clones, 80% to 90% of them singletons. J is TRBJ2-7 and V is TRBV10-2, with D possibly matching TRBD1 (7 bases). This material consisted of Tregs from blood, taken before the transplant. The TCR sequence derives from a human donor who received a combined kidney and bone marrow transplant. CDR3 DNA: TGCGCCAGCAGCAGACAGGGAGGCGACGAGCAGTACTTC. Its translation: CASSRQGGDEQYF.